The clone carrying this T cell receptor beta chain was recorded a few times. The ends lost 4 bases at V and 7 bases at J; junction bases unmatched: 4. The CDR3 totals 14 residues. The germline V gene has CDR1 LNHDA and CDR2 SQIVND (reference sequence). The sample belongs to a study of blood T cell repertoires in COVID-19. Looking at the study overall: Both acute and convalescent COVID-19 samples were obtained from the United States, Italy and Spain. T cells, B-cell-depleted T cells, or PBMCs supplied cDNA or gDNA.

Authors' processing steps: Quantification of nucleated cells was approximated via reference gene primer amplification. TCRdb keeps only in-frame clones here, not all; method: immunoSEQ multiplex PCR. The V and J calls and the clone size are those of that table, but D and trimming were determined from the DNA. The sample carries over 200,000 clones, approximately 86% recorded once. The chain employs TRBV19 and TRBJ1-6; 7 bases fit TRBD1. Sequences were obtained from peripheral blood. The source of this sequence is a man aged 40-49 years who had recovered from COVID-19. In DNA form, the CDR3 reads TGTGCCAGTAGTAAACCGGGACAGAATTCACCCCTCCACTTT. This codes for CASSKPGQNSPLHF.